The subject of this entry is one T cell receptor beta chain. These data belong to a study of shared clonotypes between healthy human individuals. The CDR3 is made up of 16 amino acids. Per the germline V gene, CDR1 is SGHTS and CDR2 is YDEGEE. V was shortened by 6 bases and J by 1 base, with 16 bases between the two germline ends. It was CD45RO-negative cells, positively selected for CCR7, that made up naive CD8 cells, with terminally differentiated effector memory CD45RA+ cells excluded. TCRdb's table, derived via immunoSEQ multiplex PCR, lists solely in-frame clones and lacks some. Among about 2.2 million clones, about 93% were seen once, and the ten largest hold around 1.7%.

This sequence was found in a man aged 18 to 35 in good health. Some clones in this sample may be carry-over from other donors' samples. Material: naive CD8+ T cells from PBMCs. The chain recombines TRBV5-8 with TRBJ2-2, with unresolved D. CDR3 in DNA: TGTGCCAGCACCCCCGAGGTACAAAAGAACACCGGGGAGCTGTTTTTT. Its protein product is CASTPEVQKNTGELFF.